This TCR beta chain is drawn from a study of early T cells in non-severe SARS-CoV-2 infection. Study-level background: Unsorted whole-blood RNA was sequenced in bulk, leaving chains unpaired.

Overall study results and limits: Lookups in VDJdb leaned toward anti-spike CD8 responses and missed private and CD4 specificities.

TCRdb recomputed calls from the 5' RACE reads with MiXCR, one row per CDR3 protein. The table shows approximately 73,000 distinct CDR3 sequences, with roughly 10% occurring only once. As to this clonotype: Its antigen remains unknown.

The germline V and J ends were trimmed by 4 bases and 1 base, with 6 bases remaining between them. Germline CDR1 is SEHNR and CDR2 is FQNEAQ (reference sequence). CDR3 size: 13 residues. The rearrangement joins TRBV7-9 to TRBJ2-3; D is uncertain. The TCR originated in an adult who was a healthcare worker with PCR-confirmed SARS-CoV-2 infection or an uninfected control (not recorded which). Sequenced sample: whole blood. The CDR3 protein is CASSYGGTDTQYF. Here the CDR3 DNA reads TGTGCCAGCAGCTATGGGGGCACAGATACGCAGTATTTT.